Listed below are T cell receptor beta chains from one sample, sequenced in a study of shared clonotypes between healthy human individuals. Repertoires were generated with immunoSEQ multiplex PCR, while TCRdb's copy carries only in-frame clones and drops some. The table includes 2 million to 2.5 million clones, roughly 95% detected once. Material: naive CD4+ T cells sorted from blood. The receptors originated from a man in his late teens or twenties in good health. Both conserved end residues are part of each CDR3. A D gene is named only where the DNA matches it firmly. The size entry is marked missing in some rows and otherwise reads once, few, many or a size class.

clone size,D gene,V gene,J gene,CDR3 length,CDR3 protein,CDR3 DNA
NA,NA,TRBV19,TRBJ2-1,15,CASWWKVAELYEQFF,TGTGCCAGTTGGTGGAAGGTAGCGGAATTGTATGAGCAGTTCTTC
once,NA,TRBV7-2,TRBJ2-7,13,CASSSTDSYEQYF,TGTGCCAGCAGCTCGACAGATTCCTACGAGCAGTACTTC
once,TRBD1,TRBV6-5,TRBJ2-7,13,CASTGTETYEQYF,TGTGCCAGCACGGGGACAGAGACTTACGAGCAGTACTTC
NA,TRBD1,TRBV25-1,TRBJ1-6,14,CASTRGTGNSPLHF,TGTGCCAGCACAAGGGGGACAGGGAACTCACCCCTCCACTTT
NA,NA,TRBV6-5,TRBJ1-1,13,CASSPSQVAEAFF,TGTGCCAGCAGTCCATCGCAGGTGGCTGAAGCTTTCTTT
once,NA,TRBV4-1,TRBJ1-1,13,CASSRGGYTEAFF,TGCGCCAGCAGTCGGGGTGGCTACACTGAAGCTTTCTTT
NA,NA,TRBV11-2,TRBJ2-7,15,CASSFVDGSSYEQYF,TGTGCCAGCAGTTTCGTTGACGGTAGCTCCTACGAGCAGTACTTC
NA,NA,TRBV29-1,TRBJ2-5,14,CSVAPQGGQETQYF,TGCAGCGTTGCGCCTCAGGGAGGTCAAGAGACCCAGTACTTC
NA,NA,TRBV5-1,TRBJ1-2,15,CASSLLTLANYGYTF,TGCGCCAGCAGCTTGTTGACCCTCGCTAACTATGGCTACACCTTC
few,NA,TRBV19,TRBJ2-1,15,CASSTDASSYNEQFF,TGTGCCAGTAGTACCGACGCAAGCTCCTACAATGAGCAGTTCTTC
NA,TRBD1,TRBV18,TRBJ2-5,16,CASSPQGQGNQETQYF,TGTGCCAGCTCACCACAGGGACAGGGAAACCAAGAGACCCAGTACTTC
once,TRBD2,TRBV7-9,TRBJ2-7,16,CASSLIGTSGTYEQYF,TGTGCCAGCAGCTTAATTGGGACTAGCGGGACCTACGAGCAGTACTTC
NA,NA,TRBV7-9,TRBJ1-1,14,CASSLGAMDTEAFF,TGTGCCAGCAGCTTAGGGGCAATGGACACTGAAGCTTTCTTT
NA,NA,TRBV27,TRBJ1-2,13,CASSSRGGYGYTF,TGTGCCAGCAGTTCCAGGGGCGGCTATGGCTACACCTTC
NA,NA,TRBV10-1,TRBJ1-1,15,CASSESGAGTSEAFF,TGCGCCAGCAGTGAGTCCGGGGCCGGGACGTCTGAAGCTTTCTTT
NA,NA,TRBV5-1,TRBJ1-1,15,CASSLAGRPNTEAFF,TGCGCCAGCAGCTTGGCAGGACGACCTAACACTGAAGCTTTCTTT
NA,NA,TRBV6-4,TRBJ1-1,16,CASSLSAGERNTEAFF,TGTGCCAGCAGTCTATCGGCAGGGGAAAGGAACACTGAAGCTTTCTTT